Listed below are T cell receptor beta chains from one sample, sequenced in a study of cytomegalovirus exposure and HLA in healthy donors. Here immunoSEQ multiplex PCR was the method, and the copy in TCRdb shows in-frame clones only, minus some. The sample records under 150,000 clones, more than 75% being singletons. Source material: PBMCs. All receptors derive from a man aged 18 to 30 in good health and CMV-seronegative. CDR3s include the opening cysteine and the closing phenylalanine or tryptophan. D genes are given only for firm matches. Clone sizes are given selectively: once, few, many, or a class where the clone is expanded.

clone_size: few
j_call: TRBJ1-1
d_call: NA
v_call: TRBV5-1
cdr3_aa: CASSLLGQNTEAFF
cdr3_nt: TGCGCCAGCAGCTTGCTGGGACAGAACACTGAAGCTTTCTTT

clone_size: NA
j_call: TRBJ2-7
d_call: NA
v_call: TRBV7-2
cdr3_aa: CASSSPPGRQYF
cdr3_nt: TGTGCCAGCAGCTCCCCCCCCGGTAGGCAGTACTTC

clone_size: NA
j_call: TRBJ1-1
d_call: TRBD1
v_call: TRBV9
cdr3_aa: CASSVDLYDRAEAFF
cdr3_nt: TGTGCCAGCAGCGTAGATCTTTACGACAGGGCTGAAGCTTTCTTT

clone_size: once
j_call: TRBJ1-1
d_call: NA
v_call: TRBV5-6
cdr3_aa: CASSLGRGANTEAFF
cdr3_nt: TGTGCCAGCAGCTTAGGGCGGGGGGCGAACACTGAAGCTTTCTTT

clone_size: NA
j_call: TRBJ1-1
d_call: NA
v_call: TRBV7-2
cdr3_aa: CASSRTGPFEAFF
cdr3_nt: TGTGCCAGCAGCAGAACAGGGCCCTTTGAAGCTTTCTTT

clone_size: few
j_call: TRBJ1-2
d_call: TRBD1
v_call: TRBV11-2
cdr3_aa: CASSLQGVNYGYTF
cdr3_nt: TGTGCCAGCAGCTTACAGGGGGTTAACTATGGCTACACCTTC

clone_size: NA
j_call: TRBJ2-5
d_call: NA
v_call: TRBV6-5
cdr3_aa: CASSYSRGETQYF
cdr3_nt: TGTGCCAGCAGTTACTCTAGGGGGGAGACCCAGTACTTC

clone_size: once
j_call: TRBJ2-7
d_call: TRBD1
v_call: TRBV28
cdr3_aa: CASRPGTGLPYEQYF
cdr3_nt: TGTGCCAGCAGGCCTGGGACAGGCCTACCCTACGAGCAGTACTTC

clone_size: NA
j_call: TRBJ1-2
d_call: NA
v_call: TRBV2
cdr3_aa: CASSEVRGTSGYTF
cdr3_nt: TGTGCCAGCAGTGAAGTCAGGGGAACTTCTGGCTACACCTTC

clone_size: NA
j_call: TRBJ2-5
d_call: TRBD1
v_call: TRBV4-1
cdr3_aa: CASSQDPTGGNQETQYF
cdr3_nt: TGCGCCAGCAGCCAAGATCCCACAGGGGGGAACCAAGAGACCCAGTACTTC

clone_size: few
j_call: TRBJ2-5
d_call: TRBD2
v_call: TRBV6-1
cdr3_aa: CASSDIAGGQETQYF
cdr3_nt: TGTGCCAGCAGTGATATTGCGGGGGGGCAAGAGACCCAGTACTTC

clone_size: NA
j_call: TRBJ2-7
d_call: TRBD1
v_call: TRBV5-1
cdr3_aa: CASSWDRGPYEQYF
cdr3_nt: TGCGCCAGCAGCTGGGACAGAGGGCCTTACGAGCAGTACTTC

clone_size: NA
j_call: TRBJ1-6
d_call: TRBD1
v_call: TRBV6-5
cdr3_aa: CASSYSQGDNSPLHF
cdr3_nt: TGTGCCAGCAGTTACTCTCAGGGGGATAATTCACCCCTCCACTTT

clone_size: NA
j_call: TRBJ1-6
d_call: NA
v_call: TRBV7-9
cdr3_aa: CASSALNSPLHF
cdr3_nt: TGTGCCAGCAGCGCCCTAAACTCACCCCTCCACTTT

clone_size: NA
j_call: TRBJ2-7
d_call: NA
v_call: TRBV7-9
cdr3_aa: CASSTKGRAYEQYF
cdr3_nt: TGTGCCAGCAGCACAAAGGGCAGGGCCTACGAGCAGTACTTC

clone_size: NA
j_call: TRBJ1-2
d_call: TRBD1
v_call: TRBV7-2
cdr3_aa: CASSLSTGAVVGYTF
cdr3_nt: TGTGCCAGCAGTTTATCTACAGGGGCGGTTGTAGGCTACACCTTC

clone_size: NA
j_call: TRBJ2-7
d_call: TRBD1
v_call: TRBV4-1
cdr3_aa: CASSQVGGHGTGAYEQYF
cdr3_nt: TGCGCCAGCAGCCAAGTAGGGGGACATGGGACAGGGGCCTACGAGCAGTACTTC

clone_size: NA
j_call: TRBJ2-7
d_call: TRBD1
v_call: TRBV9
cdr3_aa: CASSVGPGQYYEQYF
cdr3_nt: TGTGCCAGCAGCGTAGGGCCGGGACAGTACTACGAGCAGTACTTC

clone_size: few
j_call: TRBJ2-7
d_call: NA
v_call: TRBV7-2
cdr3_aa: CASSLVVAYEQYF
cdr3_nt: TGTGCCAGCAGCTTAGTCGTCGCCTACGAGCAGTACTTC

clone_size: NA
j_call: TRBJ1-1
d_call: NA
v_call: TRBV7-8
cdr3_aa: CASSRPGTKKNTEAFF
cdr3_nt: TGTGCCAGCAGCCGTCCCGGGACAAAGAAGAACACTGAAGCTTTCTTT

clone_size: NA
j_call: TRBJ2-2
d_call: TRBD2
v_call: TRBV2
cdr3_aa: CASSVVAGGRETGELFF
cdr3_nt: TGTGCCAGCAGTGTTGTAGCGGGGGGGCGTGAAACCGGGGAGCTGTTTTTT

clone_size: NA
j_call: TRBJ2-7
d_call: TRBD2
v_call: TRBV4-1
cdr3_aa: CASSHLLAGGTYEQYF
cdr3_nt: TGCGCCAGCAGCCACTTACTAGCGGGGGGGACCTACGAGCAGTACTTC

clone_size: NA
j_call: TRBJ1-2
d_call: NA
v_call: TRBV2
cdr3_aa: CAEDPANYGYTF
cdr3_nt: TGTGCCGAGGATCCCGCTAACTATGGCTACACCTTC

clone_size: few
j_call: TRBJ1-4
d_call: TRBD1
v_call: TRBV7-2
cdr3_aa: CASSPRQGEKLFF
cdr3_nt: TGTGCCAGCAGCCCTAGACAGGGGGAAAAACTGTTTTTT

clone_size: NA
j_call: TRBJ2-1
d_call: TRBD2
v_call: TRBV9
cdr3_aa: CASSAPTSGGLSYNEQFF
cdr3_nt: TGTGCCAGCAGCGCCCCGACTAGCGGGGGTCTTTCCTACAATGAGCAGTTCTTC

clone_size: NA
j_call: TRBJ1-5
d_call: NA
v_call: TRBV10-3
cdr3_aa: CAISAGGGFVDQPQHF
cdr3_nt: TGTGCCATCAGTGCCGGGGGGGGCTTCGTCGATCAGCCCCAGCATTTT

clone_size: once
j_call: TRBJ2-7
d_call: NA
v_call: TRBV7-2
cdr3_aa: CASSLTGDTSYEQYF
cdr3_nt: TGTGCCAGCAGCTTAACTGGGGACACCTCCTACGAGCAGTACTTC

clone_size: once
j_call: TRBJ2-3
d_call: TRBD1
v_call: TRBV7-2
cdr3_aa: CASSVTGADTQYF
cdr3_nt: TGTGCCAGCAGCGTGACAGGGGCAGATACGCAGTATTTT

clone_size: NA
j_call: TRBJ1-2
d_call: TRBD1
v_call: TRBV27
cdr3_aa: CASKGRDRGPSYGYTF
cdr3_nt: TGTGCCAGCAAGGGGCGGGACAGGGGGCCGAGCTATGGCTACACCTTC

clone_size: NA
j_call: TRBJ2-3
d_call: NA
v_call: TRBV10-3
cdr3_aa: CAISEAVGLTDTQYF
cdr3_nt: TGTGCCATCAGTGAAGCAGTGGGCCTGACAGATACGCAGTATTTT

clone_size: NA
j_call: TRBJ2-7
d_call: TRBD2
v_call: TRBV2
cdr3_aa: CASSGSGDRLEQYF
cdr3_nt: TGTGCCAGCAGTGGTAGCGGGGACCGCCTCGAGCAGTACTTC

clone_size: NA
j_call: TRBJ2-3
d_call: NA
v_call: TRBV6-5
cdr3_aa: CASSLTTTDTQYF
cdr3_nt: TGTGCCAGCAGTTTGACTACCACAGATACGCAGTATTTT

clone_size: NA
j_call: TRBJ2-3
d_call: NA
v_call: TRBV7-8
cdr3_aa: CASSIPGDGTDTQYF
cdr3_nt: TGTGCCAGCAGCATACCCGGTGACGGGACAGATACGCAGTATTTT

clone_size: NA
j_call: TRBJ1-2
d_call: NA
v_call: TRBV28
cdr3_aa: CASSLTGGDYGYTF
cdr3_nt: TGTGCCAGCAGTTTAACCGGCGGTGACTATGGCTACACCTTC

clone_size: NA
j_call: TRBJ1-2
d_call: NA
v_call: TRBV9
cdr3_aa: CASSAQGPYGYTF
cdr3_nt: TGTGCCAGCAGCGCCCAGGGGCCGTATGGCTACACCTTC

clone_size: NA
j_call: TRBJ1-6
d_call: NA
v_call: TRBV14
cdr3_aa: CASSQDLQNSPLHF
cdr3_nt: TGTGCCAGCAGCCAAGATCTTCAGAATTCACCCCTCCACTTT

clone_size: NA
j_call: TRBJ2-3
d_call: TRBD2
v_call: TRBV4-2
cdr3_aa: CASSQGGAGYTDTQYF
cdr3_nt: TGTGCCAGCAGCCAAGGCGGAGCGGGGTACACAGATACGCAGTATTTT

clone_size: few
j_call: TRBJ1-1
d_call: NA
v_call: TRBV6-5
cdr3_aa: CASSRTENTEAFF
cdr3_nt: TGTGCCAGCAGCCGGACAGAGAACACTGAAGCTTTCTTT

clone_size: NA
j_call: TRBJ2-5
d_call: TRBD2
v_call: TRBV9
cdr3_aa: CASSVSEGGMYRLAETQYF
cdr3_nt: TGTGCCAGCAGCGTGAGTGAAGGGGGGATGTATAGACTAGCGGAGACCCAGTACTTC

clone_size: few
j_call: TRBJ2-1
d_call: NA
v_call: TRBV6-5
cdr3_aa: CASSPSSYNEQFF
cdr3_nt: TGTGCCAGCAGCCCCAGCTCCTACAATGAGCAGTTCTTC

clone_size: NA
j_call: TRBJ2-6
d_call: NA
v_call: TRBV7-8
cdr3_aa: CASSLIGGEEIPGANVLTF
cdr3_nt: TGTGCCAGCAGCTTGATCGGAGGGGAGGAGATCCCTGGGGCCAACGTCCTGACTTTC

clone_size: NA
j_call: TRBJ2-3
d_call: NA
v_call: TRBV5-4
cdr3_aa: CASSSSGTDTQYF
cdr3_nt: TGTGCCAGCAGCTCCTCAGGGACAGATACGCAGTATTTT

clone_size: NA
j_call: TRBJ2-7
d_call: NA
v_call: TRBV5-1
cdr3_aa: CASSLAGKYEQYF
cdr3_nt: TGCGCCAGCAGCCTAGCAGGAAAGTACGAGCAGTACTTC

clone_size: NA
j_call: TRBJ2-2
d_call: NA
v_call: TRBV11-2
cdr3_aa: CASSSLAGVLELFF
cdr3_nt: TGTGCCAGCAGCTCCCTCGCAGGGGTTTTGGAGCTGTTTTTT

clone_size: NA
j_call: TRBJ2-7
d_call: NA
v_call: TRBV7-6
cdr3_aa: CASSLGNSPAYEQYF
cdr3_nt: TGTGCCAGCAGCTTAGGAAACAGTCCGGCCTACGAGCAGTACTTC